Reported below is one TCR beta chain. Its antigen is undetermined. This record belongs to a study of CD8+ T cells in alopecia areata. The CDR3 contains 14 residues. Germline V gene data show CDR1 as SNHLY and CDR2 as FYNNEI. The V end was cut by 8 bases, the J end by 3 bases, with 17 bases between. Sequencing templates came from extracted RNA that was reverse transcribed into cDNA. Data came from immunoSEQ multiplex PCR; TCRdb stores just in-frame clones and leaves some out. The table lists 110,000 or so clones, approximately 59% of them singletons. Study-level points and caveats: Higher clonality and more expanded CD8+ clones appeared in lesional than normal scalp. Scalp sequencing captures resident alphabeta T cells of normal skin too.

The receptor was derived from a human donor in good health. The specimen was CD8+ T cells sorted from blood. The rearrangement uses TRBV2 and TRBJ2-7; perhaps TRBD1 as D (6 bases). The chain's CDR3 is CASGRARGDYEQYF. In DNA form, the CDR3 reads TGTGCCAGCGGGCGGGCCAGGGGTGACTACGAGCAGTACTTC. The variable domain in full, completed from reference TRBV2 and TRBJ2-7, reads EPEVTQTPSHQVTQMGQEVILRCVPISNHLYFYWYRQILGQKVEFLVSFYNNEISEKSEIFDDQFSVERPDGSNFTLKIRSTKLEDSAMYFCASGRARGDYEQYFGPGTRLTVT.